Shown below are 21 T cell receptor beta chains from a single sample sequenced in a study of PD-1 blockade in classical Hodgkin lymphoma. The method was immunoSEQ multiplex PCR; TCRdb's version includes in-frame clones alone and lacks a portion of them. The sample comprises over 9,500 clones, about 84% of which are singletons, and approximately 50% rests with the top ten. As to time point: cycle 4 day 1 (C4D1), after about 6 weeks of nivolumab. All patients experienced relapse after autologous stem cell transplantation, and brentuximab vedotin exposure was variable. The specimen was peripheral blood mononuclear cells (PBMCs), collected before the fourth cycle of nivolumab. The receptor set was obtained from a human donor with classical Hodgkin lymphoma.

The chain employs TRBV27 and TRBJ1-6, with D hard to call. The CDR3 totals 14 residues. The germline V and J ends were trimmed by 5 bases and 4 bases, with 9 bases remaining between them. CDR1 MNHEY and CDR2 SMNVEV come from the germline V gene (reference sequence). CDR3 sequence (DNA): TGTGCCAGCAGTCCGCAGGATTATAATTCACCCCTCCACTTT. It is translated as CASSPQDYNSPLHF.

J is TRBJ2-3 and V is TRBV11-2; D is unclear. CDR3 size: 13 residues. V gave up 1 base and J gave up 5 bases, with 7 bases separating them. Germline V gene sequence: CDR1 SGHAT, CDR2 FQNNGV. The CDR3 spells CASSLGRGDTQYF. CDR3 in DNA: TGTGCCAGCAGCTTAGGACGTGGAGATACGCAGTATTTT.

V is TRBV11-3 and J is TRBJ2-5; D is undetermined. Trimming took 5 bases from V and 5 from J, leaving 9 bases between them. Germline CDR1 SGHNT, CDR2 YENEEA. The CDR3 has 12 amino acids. CDR3 DNA sequence: TGTGCCAGCAGCGACTTTGGGGAGACCCAGTACTTC. Its translation: CASSDFGETQYF.

The J gene is TRBJ1-3, the V gene TRBV19; D unclear. Trimming removed 1 base from V and 0 bases from J, with 7 bases in between. This CDR3 comprises 15 residues. CDR1 is LNHDA and CDR2 is SQIVND in the germline V gene (reference sequence). Here the CDR3 DNA reads TGTGCCAGTAGTATAGCTGGTTTCTCTGGAAACACCATATATTTT. Residues: CASSIAGFSGNTIYF.

J is TRBJ2-7 and V is TRBV27; 7 nucleotides line up with TRBD1. Trimming cost V 10 bases and J 0 bases; bases outside gene matches: 6. Looked up from germline, CDR1 is MNHEY and CDR2 is SMNVEV (reference sequence). The CDR3 runs to 13 residues. The chain's CDR3 is CATSTGTSYEQYF. The CDR3 region has the DNA TGTGCCACCTCGACAGGGACCTCCTACGAGCAGTACTTC.

This clone occurred a few times. The chain joins TRBV25-1 to TRBJ1-1; a weak D match, TRBD1 (6 bases). CDR3 length: 12 amino acids. Trimming cost V 4 bases and J 4 bases, with 7 bases left between them. From germline, CDR1 is MGHDK and CDR2 SYGVNS. The chain's CDR3 is CASSGGGTEAFF. DNA for the CDR3: TGTGCCAGCAGTGGAGGGGGCACTGAAGCTTTCTTT.

Written as DNA, the CDR3 is TGTGCCGTTCGCGGGCGAGAGGGTGAAAAACTGTTTTTT. Protein product: CAVRGREGEKLFF. The rearrangement joins TRBV6-6 to TRBJ1-4; D ambiguous. Trimming pared 11 bases from V and 7 bases from J, leaving 17 bases between. The CDR3 runs to 13 residues. Per germline, CDR1 MNHNY and CDR2 SVGAGI (reference sequence).

CDR3 coding DNA: TGTGCCAGCAGCTTATCGAGGGGTATGGGAAGCGAGACCCAGTACTTC. This gives the protein CASSLSRGMGSETQYF. The rearrangement uses TRBV11-1 and TRBJ2-5, with D tentatively TRBD1 or TRBD2 (5 bases each). CDR3 size: 16 residues. The V gene's germline CDR1 is SGHAT and CDR2 FQDESV (reference sequence). With 2 bases removed from V and 5 bases from J, the gap between germline ends came to 18 bases.

The gene calls are TRBV7-3 and TRBJ2-2; 7 bases fit TRBD1. CDR3 length: 15 amino acids. V dropped 4 bases and J dropped 5; count of bases not matched to a gene: 7. Germline CDR1 reads SGHTA; CDR2 reads FQGTGA. The CDR3 DNA is TGTGCCAGCAGCTCGGCTCTCAGGGGGACCGGGGAGCTGTTTTTT. Translating it yields CASSSALRGTGELFF.

The rearrangement joins TRBV9 to TRBJ1-2, with 8 bases fitting TRBD1. Looked up from germline, CDR1 is SGDLS and CDR2 is YYNGEE. This CDR3 is built from 15 residues. Trimming removed 3 bases from V and 4 bases from J; junction bases left unmatched: 8. The CDR3 region is CASSAHRDRPYGYTF. The CDR3 DNA reads as TGTGCCAGCAGCGCACACCGGGACAGGCCCTATGGCTACACCTTC.

V is TRBV14 and J is TRBJ2-1; 11 bases fit TRBD2. V lost 5 bases, J lost 4 bases, and 4 bases stayed unmatched. The CDR3 runs to 15 residues. The germline gives CDR1 SGHDN, CDR2 FVKESK. The CDR3 sequence is CASSAGTSGYNEQFF. The CDR3 DNA reads as TGTGCCAGCAGCGCCGGGACTAGCGGTTACAATGAGCAGTTCTTC.

The chain couples TRBV29-1 to TRBJ1-2; the D is unclear. CDR1 and CDR2 (germline): SQVTM, ANQGSEA. The CDR3 length is 15 residues. Trimming shortened V by 3 bases and J by 3 bases, and 17 bases separated the two germline ends. The CDR3 region has the DNA TGCAGCGTTGACGGTGTGTGGGGTTATGACTATGGCTACACCTTC. Translation: CSVDGVWGYDYGYTF.

The CDR3 protein is CASIDRGNEQFF. DNA for the CDR3: TGTGCCAGCATCGACAGGGGGAATGAGCAGTTCTTC. The chain couples TRBV6-5 to TRBJ2-1, with 9 bases matching TRBD1. There are 12 residues in the CDR3. With 7 bases clipped from V and 7 bases from J, the junction kept 2 bases outside the gene matches. The germline V gene has CDR1 MNHEY and CDR2 SVGAGI.

This rearrangement joins TRBV9 to TRBJ2-3, with 7 positions matching TRBD2. J gave up 0 bases and V 4 bases, and 8 bases lay outside the gene matches. The germline CDR1 and CDR2 sequences are SGDLS and YYNGEE. This CDR3 region has 16 residues. The CDR3 loop reads CASSTVGLGSTDTQYF. The DNA of the CDR3 is TGTGCCAGCAGCACCGTCGGACTAGGAAGCACAGATACGCAGTATTTT.

This clone was picked up a small number of times. The V call is TRBV7-9, the J call TRBJ2-7, with D hard to call. The germline V and J ends were trimmed by 4 bases and 1 base, with 14 bases remaining between them. From germline, CDR1 is SEHNR and CDR2 FQNEAQ (reference sequence). This CDR3 is built from 15 residues. Here the CDR3 reads CASSSGPGKSYEQYF. In DNA form, the CDR3 reads TGTGCCAGCAGCTCCGGGCCCGGAAAATCCTACGAGCAGTACTTC.

The chain employs TRBV6-5 and TRBJ1-1; no firm D call. The CDR3 consists of 13 residues. Germline CDR1 reads MNHEY; CDR2 reads SVGAGI. V was cut by 8 bases and J by 2 bases, with 12 bases left in between. CDR3 DNA sequence: TGTGCCAGCGCCCGGGCCTTAAACACTGAAGCTTTCTTT. This gives the protein CASARALNTEAFF.

The CDR3 nucleotides are TGCGCCAGCAGTCGACAGGGGACTCTAGCCAAAAACATTCAGTACTTC. It encodes CASSRQGTLAKNIQYF. The genes are TRBV5-1 and TRBJ2-4, with 8 positions matching TRBD1. The junction had 7 bases not matched to a gene; V was cut back by 5 bases and J by 0 bases. The germline V gene encodes CDR1 SGHRS and CDR2 YFSETQ. CDR3 length: 16 amino acids.

V and J are TRBV2 and TRBJ2-7; possibly TRBD1 or TRBD2 for D (5 bases each). The germline CDR1 and CDR2 sequences are SNHLY and FYNNEI. V was trimmed by 3 bases and J by 2 bases, leaving 14 bases between them. This CDR3 region has 15 residues. CDR3 nucleotides: TGTGCCAGCAGTGAGGGGGTTCTGGGAGCCTACGAGCAGTACTTC. It codes for CASSEGVLGAYEQYF. The variable domain in full, completed from reference TRBV2 and TRBJ2-7, reads EPEVTQTPSHQVTQMGQEVILRCVPISNHLYFYWYRQILGQKVEFLVSFYNNEISEKSEIFDDQFSVERPDGSNFTLKIRSTKLEDSAMYFCASSEGVLGAYEQYFGPGTRLTVT.

The V and J genes are TRBV6-1 and TRBJ1-5; a weak D match, TRBD1 (5 bases). The CDR3 extends over 12 amino acids. Trimming took off 7 bases at V and 6 bases at J, with 10 bases between the two ends. Germline loops: CDR1 MNHNS, CDR2 SASEGT. CDR3 residues: CASKRGTQPQHF. The CDR3 nucleotides read TGTGCCAGCAAGAGGGGAACTCAGCCCCAGCATTTT.

This chain links TRBV21-1 with TRBJ2-7; the table's D call TRBD2 went unverified against the DNA. TRBV21-1 is noted as a pseudogene. This CDR3 contains 17 residues. CDR3 sequence reads: CASSKELVASGRYEQYF. Written as DNA, the CDR3 is TGTGCCAGCAGCAAAGAGCTGGTAGCTAGCGGGAGATACGAGCAGTACTTC.

This rearrangement joins TRBV6-1 to TRBJ2-2, with 9 bases lining up with TRBD2. Looked up from germline, CDR1 is MNHNS and CDR2 is SASEGT. J lost 5 bases, V lost 3 bases, and 16 bases had no gene match. The CDR3 is 19 residues long. CDR3 region: CASSEEGRDRTSETGELFF. DNA of the CDR3: TGTGCCAGCAGTGAGGAGGGGCGTGATCGGACTAGCGAGACCGGGGAGCTGTTTTTT.